One and the same sample provided the 20 T cell receptor beta chains below, sequenced in a study of T-cell memory formation after mild COVID-19 (dated by TCRdb to the early 2020s). The library was prepared using 5' RACE. Reads for this sample came from an Illumina NovaSeq 6000. TCRdb ran its own pipeline on the public reads, namely fastp trimming at Q25 and MiXCR clone calling, and kept in-frame beta chains. Rows with one shared CDR3 protein collapse into an entry with the most common genes and DNA. The sample contains under 450,000 distinct CDR3 sequences, 20% to 30% of them found a single time. The ten largest clones take up around 13% of the sample. The material sequenced was PBMCs or a T cell subset sorted from them (not recorded which). The receptors here all came from an adult woman who had mild COVID-19 (a few samples of this study predate the infection). The sample titles of this study are shuffled in the database, so cell type and time point are left out; the donor was told from shared clones.

The rearrangement joins TRBV5-1 to TRBJ2-5; no clear D. The V and J ends lost 0 bases and 4 bases respectively, with 10 bases between them. The CDR3 contains 14 residues. Germline assignment: CDR1 SGHRS and CDR2 YFSETQ. CDR3 DNA: TGCGCCAGCAGCTTGGCAGCAGAACGAGAGACCCAGTACTTC. Translation gives CASSLAAERETQYF.

The chain links TRBV4-2 to TRBJ2-3; a possible D gene is TRBD2 (5 bases). The CDR3 sequence is 11 residues long. V was shortened by 1 base and J by 9 bases, with 5 bases between the two germline ends. Germline V gives CDR1 LGHNA, CDR2 YNFKEQ. The CDR3 DNA reads TGTGCCAGCAGCCAAGCGGGAACGCAGTATTTT. Amino acids: CASSQAGTQYF.

This rearrangement joins TRBV5-1 to TRBJ2-7; possible D gene TRBD2, 7 bases. CDR1 SGHRS and CDR2 YFSETQ come from the germline V gene. Trimming took off 4 bases at V and 4 bases at J, with 33 bases between the two ends. This CDR3 contains 20 residues. The CDR3 region is CASSGTAWGQGAGKAYEQYF. The CDR3 coding sequence is TGCGCCAGCAGCGGGACCGCGTGGGGACAAGGAGCGGGAAAGGCTTACGAGCAGTACTTC.

CDR3 bases: TGTGCCACCAACGGGGGATTCCAGACAGATACGCAGTATTTT. Protein product: CATNGGFQTDTQYF. The V gene is TRBV19, the J gene TRBJ2-3; a weak D match, TRBD2 (6 bases). The CDR3 is 14 amino acids. Germline-derived CDR1 and CDR2 are LNHDA and SQIVND (reference sequence). Trimming removed 10 bases from V and 3 bases from J, with 17 bases in between. Full variable domain (outside the CDR3, taken from reference TRBV19 and TRBJ2-3): DGGITQSPKYLFRKEGQNVTLSCEQNLNHDAMYWYRQDPGQGLRLIYYSQIVNDFQKGDIAEGYSVSREKKESFPLTVTSAQKNPTAFYLCATNGGFQTDTQYFGPGTRLTVL.

This clonotype was seen a few times. The CDR3, as DNA: TGTGCCAGCAGCTTAGAAGTTAAGTATTTT. Amino acids: CASSLEVKYF. V gene TRBV7-9 combines with J gene TRBJ2-3; D ambiguous. Germline CDR1 reads SEHNR; CDR2 reads FQNEAQ (reference sequence). CDR3 length equals 10 residues. Deletions cut 1 base from V and 13 bases from J, with 6 bases between.

The rearrangement joins TRBV20-1 to TRBJ1-2, with TRBD1 identical over 8 bases. Germline values: CDR1 DFQATT, CDR2 SNEGSKA (reference sequence). The CDR3 contains 12 residues. V was clipped by 2 bases and J by 6 bases; unmatched bases: 2. This chain's CDR3 is CSARQGADGYTF. The DNA for the CDR3 is TGCAGTGCTAGACAGGGGGCTGATGGCTACACCTTC.

This clonotype has just a few counts. V is TRBV6-5 and J is TRBJ1-2; 7 nucleotides line up with TRBD1. Trimming removed 6 bases from V and 4 bases from J; junction bases left unmatched: 20. The CDR3 loop spans 18 amino acids. Germline V gene lookup returns CDR1 MNHEY and CDR2 SVGAGI. The CDR3 DNA reads as TGTGCCAGCAGGCACCGACAGGGAATAGGCGTTTCCCCCTATGGCTACACCTTC. Protein product: CASRHRQGIGVSPYGYTF.

This chain uses TRBV7-9 with TRBJ2-2, with 8 bases lining up with TRBD2. The CDR3 sequence is 19 residues long. V was pared by 5 bases and J by 0 bases, with 14 bases of the junction left unmatched. Germline assignment: CDR1 SEHNR and CDR2 FQNEAQ (reference sequence). The CDR3 here is CASSPHLLAGGPNTGELFF. As DNA, the CDR3 is TGTGCCAGCAGCCCGCACCTATTGGCGGGGGGACCGAACACCGGGGAGCTGTTTTTT.

V gene TRBV10-3 combines with J gene TRBJ2-1; 13 nucleotides line up with TRBD2. The CDR3 contains 16 residues. V was clipped by 6 bases and J by 7 bases; unmatched bases: 9. Germline V gives CDR1 ENHRY, CDR2 SYGVKD. CDR3 DNA sequence: TGTGCCATCAGCAAGGGGGGGACTAGCGGGAAAAATGAGCAGTTCTTC. This sequence encodes CAISKGGTSGKNEQFF.

The chain links TRBV11-2 to TRBJ2-7; 10 bases line up with TRBD1. CDR3 length equals 16 residues. The germline V gene encodes CDR1 SGHAT and CDR2 FQNNGV. The V and J ends lost 5 bases and 2 bases, in that order; junction bases with no gene match: 9. The CDR3 spells CASSLMAGQGAYEQYF. As DNA, the CDR3 is TGTGCCAGCAGCCTAATGGCAGGACAGGGGGCCTACGAGCAGTACTTC.

This clonotype was seen a few times. The chain recombines TRBV10-3 with TRBJ2-1, with TRBD2 matching over 7 bases. Germline V CDR1 and CDR2: ENHRY, SYGVKD. The CDR3 is 15 residues long. V shed 3 bases and J 2 bases; nucleotides not matched to a gene: 4. CDR3 sequence: CAISESGVAYNEQFF. CDR3 nucleotide sequence: TGTGCCATCAGTGAAAGCGGGGTAGCCTACAATGAGCAGTTCTTC.

This clonotype came up many times. V is TRBV4-2 and J is TRBJ2-5; no clear D. CDR1 and CDR2 (germline): LGHNA, YNFKEQ. This CDR3 region has 13 residues. V lost 2 bases and J lost 0, with 4 bases in between. The CDR3 DNA is TGTGCCAGCAGCCAAAAAGACCAAGAGACCCAGTACTTC. Its protein is CASSQKDQETQYF.

This clonotype appeared a single time. The CDR3 nucleotides read TGTGCCAGTAGTTTCTCCGGGACCGTACAAGCCCTCTATGGCTACACCTTC. Amino acids: CASSFSGTVQALYGYTF. The genes are TRBV19 and TRBJ1-2, with a possible D match to TRBD1 (5 bases). From germline, CDR1 is LNHDA and CDR2 SQIVND (reference sequence). Trimming took off 5 bases at V and 4 bases at J, with 23 bases between the two ends. This CDR3 region has 17 residues.

The table lists this clonotype with many counts. This chain links TRBV2 with TRBJ2-7; 8 nucleotides align to TRBD1. With V trimmed by 1 base and J by 0 bases, 8 bases remained unmatched. CDR3 length equals 17 residues. Germline CDR1 is SNHLY and CDR2 is FYNNEI. CDR3 DNA: TGTGCCAGCAGTGAAGTCGACAGGGGTCAAAGCTCCTACGAGCAGTACTTC. Translated, it gives CASSEVDRGQSSYEQYF.

This clonotype occurred a few times. The CDR3 loop is CASSLLVGGSHYNEQFF. CDR3 nucleotides: TGTGCCAGCAGCCTGCTAGTTGGGGGGTCCCATTACAATGAGCAGTTCTTC. The rearrangement links TRBV3-1 to TRBJ2-1; TRBD2 is a possible D gene (6 bases). V shed 4 bases and J shed 4 bases, with 20 bases lying between them. This CDR3 region has 17 residues. Germline V gene lookup returns CDR1 LGHDT and CDR2 YNNKEL (reference sequence).

This clonotype was seen more than once but under ten times. V is TRBV5-1 and J is TRBJ1-1; unclear D gene. The CDR3 totals 15 residues. The V end lost 2 bases, the J end lost 2 bases, and 13 bases lay between the germline ends. CDR1 and CDR2 (germline): SGHRS, YFSETQ. The CDR3 loop is CASSLVGFTNTEAFF. The CDR3 DNA reads TGCGCCAGCAGCTTAGTTGGGTTCACTAACACTGAAGCTTTCTTT.

The V gene is TRBV20-1, the J gene TRBJ1-1, with 8 nucleotides matching TRBD1. The germline gives CDR1 DFQATT, CDR2 SNEGSKA (reference sequence). The V and J ends lost 6 bases and 4 bases, in that order; junction bases with no gene match: 7. The CDR3 consists of 13 residues. CDR3 nucleotide sequence: TGCAGTGCAAGGACAGGGAGCGGCACTGAAGCTTTCTTT. Protein product: CSARTGSGTEAFF.

This clonotype turned up a few times. The genes are TRBV18 and TRBJ1-2, with 10 bases lining up with TRBD1. This CDR3 is 14 amino acids long. The germline V gene encodes CDR1 KGHSH and CDR2 LQKENI. Losses at the gene ends were 3 bases for V and 6 bases for J; bases not matched to a gene: 4. CDR3 protein: CASSPGQGIHGYTF. Here the CDR3 DNA reads TGTGCCAGCTCACCGGGACAGGGGATACATGGCTACACCTTC.

This clonotype occurred once. The V gene is TRBV14, the J gene TRBJ2-3; 8 bases line up with TRBD2. Germline CDR1 SGHDN, CDR2 FVKESK. Germline trimming cut 1 base from V and 1 base from J; bases unmatched to any gene: 7. This CDR3 region has 17 residues. CDR3 residues: CASSQGLAAGGTDTQYF. As DNA, the CDR3 is TGTGCCAGCAGCCAAGGGTTGGCAGCGGGAGGCACAGATACGCAGTATTTT.

This sequence joins TRBV29-1 and TRBJ2-1; 10 bases match TRBD2. The V and J ends lost 3 bases and 8 bases, in that order; junction bases with no gene match: 1. The length of the CDR3 is 12 residues. In germline, CDR1 is SQVTM, CDR2 ANQGSEA. In DNA form, the CDR3 reads TGCAGCGTTGAGACTAGCGGGCATGAGCAGTTCTTC. Encoded protein: CSVETSGHEQFF.